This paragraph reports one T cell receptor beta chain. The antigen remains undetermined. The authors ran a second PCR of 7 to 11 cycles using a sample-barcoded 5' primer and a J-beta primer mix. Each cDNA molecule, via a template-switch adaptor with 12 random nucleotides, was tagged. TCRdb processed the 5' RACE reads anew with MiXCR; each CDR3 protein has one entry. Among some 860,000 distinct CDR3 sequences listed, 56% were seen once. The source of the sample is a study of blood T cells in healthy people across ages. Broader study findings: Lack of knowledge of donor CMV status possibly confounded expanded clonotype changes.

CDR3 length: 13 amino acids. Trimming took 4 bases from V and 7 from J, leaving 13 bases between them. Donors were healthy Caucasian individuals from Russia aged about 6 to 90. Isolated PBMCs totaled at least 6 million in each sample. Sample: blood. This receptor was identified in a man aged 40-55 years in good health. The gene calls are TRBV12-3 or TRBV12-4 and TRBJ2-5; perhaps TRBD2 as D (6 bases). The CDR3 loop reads CASSSWDSGTQYF. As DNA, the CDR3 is TGTGCCAGCAGTTCTTGGGACTCCGGGACCCAGTACTTC.